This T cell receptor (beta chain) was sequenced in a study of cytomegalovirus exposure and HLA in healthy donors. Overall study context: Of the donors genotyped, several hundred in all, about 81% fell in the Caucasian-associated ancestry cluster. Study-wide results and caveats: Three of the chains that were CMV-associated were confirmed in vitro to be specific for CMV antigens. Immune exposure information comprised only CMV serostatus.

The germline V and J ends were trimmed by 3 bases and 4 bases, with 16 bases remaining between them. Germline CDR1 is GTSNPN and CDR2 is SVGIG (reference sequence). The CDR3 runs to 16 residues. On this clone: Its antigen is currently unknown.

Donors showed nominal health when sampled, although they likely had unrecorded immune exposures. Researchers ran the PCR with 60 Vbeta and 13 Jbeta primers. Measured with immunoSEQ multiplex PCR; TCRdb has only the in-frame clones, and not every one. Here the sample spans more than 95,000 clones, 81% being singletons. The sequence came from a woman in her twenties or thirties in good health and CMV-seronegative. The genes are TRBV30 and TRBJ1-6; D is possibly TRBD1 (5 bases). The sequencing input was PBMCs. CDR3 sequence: CAWSDARDFYNSPLHF. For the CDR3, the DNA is TGTGCCTGGAGCGATGCTCGGGACTTTTATAATTCACCCCTCCACTTT.